The TCR beta chain under discussion was sequenced for a study of blood T cell repertoires in COVID-19. Study information: COVID-19 samples from acute and convalescent phases originated in the United States, Italy and Spain. The cDNA or gDNA used as material had been derived from T cells, B-cell-depleted T cells, or PBMCs.

This clone was recorded once. Authors' processing steps: Cell counts per sample came from amplifying reference gene primers. Some clones are missing from TCRdb's copy, which holds only in-frame ones; the method was immunoSEQ multiplex PCR. The DNA was the basis for D and trimming; V, J and clone size are from that table. The sample includes 55,000 to 90,000 clones, around 90% of them seen just once. Trimming shortened V by 2 bases and J by 1 base, and 9 bases separated the two germline ends. Germline loops: CDR1 SGHRS, CDR2 YFSETQ. The CDR3 is 14 residues long. Sequences were obtained from peripheral blood. The receptor was derived from a human donor in a cohort sampled during active COVID-19. The chain is built from TRBV5-1 and TRBJ2-5; D unresolved. CDR3 nucleotides: TGCGCCAGCAGCTTAAACATGCTCCAAGAGACCCAGTACTTC. This gives the protein CASSLNMLQETQYF.